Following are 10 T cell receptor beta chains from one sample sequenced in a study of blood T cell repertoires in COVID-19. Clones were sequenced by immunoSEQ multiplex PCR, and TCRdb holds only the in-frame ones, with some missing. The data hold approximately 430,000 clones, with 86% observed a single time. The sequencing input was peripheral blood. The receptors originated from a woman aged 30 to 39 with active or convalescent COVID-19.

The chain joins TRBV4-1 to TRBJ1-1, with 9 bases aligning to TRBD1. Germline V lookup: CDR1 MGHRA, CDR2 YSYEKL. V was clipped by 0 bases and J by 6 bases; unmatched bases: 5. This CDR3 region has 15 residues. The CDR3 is CASSQDGTGRAEAFF. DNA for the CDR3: TGCGCCAGCAGCCAAGACGGGACAGGGAGGGCTGAAGCTTTCTTT.

CDR3 sequence reads: CASSSLAGGNTGELFF. The CDR3 DNA reads TGCGCCAGCAGCTCACTAGCGGGGGGCAACACCGGGGAGCTGTTTTTT. The genes are TRBV5-1 and TRBJ2-2, with 12 bases matching TRBD2. The CDR3 length is 16 residues. Germline V gene sequence: CDR1 SGHRS, CDR2 YFSETQ. Trimming removed 3 bases from V and 2 bases from J; junction bases left unmatched: 2.

The CDR3 sequence is CAVGQGYGYTF. The CDR3 bases are TGTGCCGTTGGGCAGGGTTATGGCTACACCTTC. The chain has TRBV6-5 and TRBJ1-2; tentative D call: TRBD1 (5 bases). The germline gives CDR1 MNHEY, CDR2 SVGAGI. The CDR3 loop spans 11 amino acids. Trimming pared 11 bases from V and 5 bases from J, leaving 12 bases between.

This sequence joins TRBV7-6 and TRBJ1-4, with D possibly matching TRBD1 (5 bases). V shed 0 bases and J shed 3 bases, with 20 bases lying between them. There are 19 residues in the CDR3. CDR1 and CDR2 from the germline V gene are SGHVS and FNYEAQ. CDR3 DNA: TGTGCCAGCAGCTTAGCGTTCGAAATCCGGGGGATTTCTAATGAAAAACTGTTTTTT. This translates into CASSLAFEIRGISNEKLFF.

CDR3 amino acids: CASSQDHGATGSYNEQFF. The CDR3 DNA is TGTGCCAGCAGCCAAGATCATGGGGCTACGGGTTCCTACAATGAGCAGTTCTTC. The rearrangement links TRBV4-2 to TRBJ2-1; possibly TRBD1 for D (5 bases). Trimming stripped 0 bases from V and 1 base from J, with 16 bases between. CDR1 and CDR2 (germline): LGHNA, YNFKEQ. This CDR3 has 18 residues.

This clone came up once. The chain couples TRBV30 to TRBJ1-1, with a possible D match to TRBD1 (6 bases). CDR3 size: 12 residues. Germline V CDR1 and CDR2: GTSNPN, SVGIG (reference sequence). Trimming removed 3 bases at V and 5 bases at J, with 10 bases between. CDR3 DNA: TGTGCCTGGAGCCCCGGGACAACTGAAGCTTTCTTT. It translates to CAWSPGTTEAFF.

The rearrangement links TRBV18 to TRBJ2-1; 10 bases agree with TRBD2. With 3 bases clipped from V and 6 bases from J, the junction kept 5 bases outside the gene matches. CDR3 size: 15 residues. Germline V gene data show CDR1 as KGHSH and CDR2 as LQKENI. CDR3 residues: CASSPQLAGSNEQFF. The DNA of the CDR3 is TGTGCCAGCTCACCCCAACTAGCGGGGTCCAATGAGCAGTTCTTC.

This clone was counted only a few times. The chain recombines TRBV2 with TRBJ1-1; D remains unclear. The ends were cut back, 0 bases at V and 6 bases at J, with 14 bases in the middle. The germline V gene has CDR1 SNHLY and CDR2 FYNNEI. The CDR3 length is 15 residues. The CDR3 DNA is TGTGCCAGCAGTGAAGCGCGAGCCCTAGGCCCTGAAGCTTTCTTT. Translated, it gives CASSEARALGPEAFF. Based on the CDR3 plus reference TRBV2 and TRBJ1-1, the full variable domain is EPEVTQTPSHQVTQMGQEVILRCVPISNHLYFYWYRQILGQKVEFLVSFYNNEISEKSEIFDDQFSVERPDGSNFTLKIRSTKLEDSAMYFCASSEARALGPEAFFGQGTRLTVV.

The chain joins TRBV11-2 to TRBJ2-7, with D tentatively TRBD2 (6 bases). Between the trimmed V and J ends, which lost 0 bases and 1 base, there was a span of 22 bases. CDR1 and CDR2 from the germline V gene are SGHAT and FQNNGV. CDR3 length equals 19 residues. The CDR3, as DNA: TGTGCCAGCAGCTTAGACGGATTTGGACTAAACGAAATATCCTACGAGCAGTACTTC. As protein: CASSLDGFGLNEISYEQYF.

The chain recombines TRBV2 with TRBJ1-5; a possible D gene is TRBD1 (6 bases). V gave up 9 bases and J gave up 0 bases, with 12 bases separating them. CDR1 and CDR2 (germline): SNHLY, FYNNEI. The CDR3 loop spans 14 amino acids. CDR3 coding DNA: TGTGCCAGTTCGGACAGTAATAGCAATCAGCCCCAGCATTTT. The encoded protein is CASSDSNSNQPQHF.